This note documents a single T cell receptor (beta chain) sequence. The antigen is unknown. V lost 0 bases, J lost 0 bases, and 21 bases lay in between. The CDR3 is 20 residues long. The data stem from a study of T cell responses to AZD1222 COVID-19 vaccine. General study results and limits: Regions 160-218 and 743-854 held dominance among vaccine-associated CD4 TCRs, which spanned spike. Seropositive at baseline were only a handful of AZD1222 recipients. After the peak T cell response, and only then, were repertoires sampled. A mostly white British donor set with more females was recruited, and clonal diversity was possibly underestimated.

Clones were read by immunoSEQ multiplex PCR, and TCRdb kept only the in-frame ones, dropping some. Counted here are about 78,000 clones, 87% occurring once; the ten biggest clones make up roughly 24%. The sample here was peripheral blood, taken on day 0 of AZD1222 vaccination. The source is an adult in good health. The rearrangement uses TRBV23-1 and TRBJ1-5; D possibly corresponds to TRBD1 (5 bases). TRBV23-1 is an open reading frame, and its role is uncertain. CDR3 nucleotide sequence: TGCGCCAGCAGTCAATCGAGGGGCTTAGTTGAAATTTATAGCAATCAGCCCCAGCATTTT. It specifies CASSQSRGLVEIYSNQPQHF.